These 9 T cell receptor beta chains were all obtained from the same sample, sequenced in a study of regulatory T cells in long-lasting Graves disease. The time point: persistent/refractory GD, antithyroid drugs over 5 years with positive TRAb. From PBMCs, RNA was extracted and then used to make the TCR library. Building the TCR beta libraries relied on iRepertoire HTBI primers, and CDR3 regions underwent Arm-PCR. TCRdb re-called the multiplex PCR reads through MiXCR, storing one row per CDR3 protein. The sample records 420,000 or so distinct CDR3 sequences, about 20% being singletons. This specimen was peripheral blood mononuclear cells (PBMCs), taken when the disease was refractory, from a patient treated with antithyroid drugs. Every receptor here comes from a female donor with Graves disease.

This clonotype was counted many times. This chain uses TRBV7-2 with TRBJ1-6; D remains unclear. This CDR3 is built from 17 residues. Trimming shortened V by 1 base and J by 9 bases, and 19 bases separated the two germline ends. CDR1 SGHTA and CDR2 FQGNSA come from the germline V gene. CDR3: CASSLGGRRGFSSPLHF. In nucleotides, the CDR3 is TGTGCCAGCAGCTTAGGGGGTCGACGCGGGTTCAGTTCACCCCTCCACTTT.

V and J are TRBV6-2 or TRBV6-3 and TRBJ1-3; 9 bases match TRBD1. V dropped 2 bases and J dropped 4; count of bases not matched to a gene: 18. Per the germline V gene, CDR1 is MNHEY and CDR2 is SVGEGT. This CDR3 has 20 residues. The CDR3 protein is CASSYRSGQGLSDSGNTIYF. For the CDR3, the DNA is TGTGCCAGCAGTTACAGGAGCGGACAGGGGCTTTCCGACTCGGGAAACACCATATATTTT.

This rearrangement joins TRBV7-2 to TRBJ1-2; 8 nucleotides agree with TRBD1. There are 17 residues in the CDR3. V was pared by 0 bases and J by 0 bases, with 6 bases of the junction left unmatched. Germline CDR1 is SGHTA and CDR2 is FQGNSA. In nucleotides, the CDR3 is TGTGCCAGCAGCTTAGCGCCGACAGGGGCGACTAACTATGGCTACACCTTC. Its translation: CASSLAPTGATNYGYTF.

This clonotype was observed a few times. The chain combines TRBV6-1 with TRBJ1-1, with D possibly being TRBD1 (6 bases). The CDR3 has 14 amino acids. Germline assignment: CDR1 MNHNS and CDR2 SASEGT. With 0 bases removed from V and 6 bases from J, the gap between germline ends came to 11 bases. The CDR3 spells CASSEARGPPEAFF. CDR3 in DNA: TGTGCCAGCAGTGAAGCCAGGGGCCCTCCTGAAGCTTTCTTT.

The chain employs TRBV11-2 and TRBJ2-3; D ambiguous. CDR3 length equals 13 residues. Germline V gene data show CDR1 as SGHAT and CDR2 as FQNNGV. V was clipped by 1 base and J by 4 bases, with 6 bases between them. CDR3 amino acids: CASSLGSSDTQYF. CDR3 in DNA: TGTGCCAGCAGCTTAGGCAGTTCAGATACGCAGTATTTT.

With respect to this clonotype: With a much larger clone just one base away, this may be a read error. V usage is TRBV12-3 or TRBV12-4 and J usage is TRBJ2-7, with D possibly TRBD2 on 6 matching bases. The germline V and J ends were trimmed by 6 bases and 6 bases, with 21 bases remaining between them. The length of the CDR3 is 15 residues. The CDR3 is CASSSGVRAPGEQYF. CDR3 DNA sequence: TGTGCCAGCAGCTCGGGGGTTCGCGCTCCGGGCGAGCAGTACTTC.

The gene calls are TRBV3-1 and TRBJ2-7; 9 nucleotides match TRBD1. After removal of 3 bases from V and 3 bases from J, the junction contained 6 bases not matched to a gene. Germline-derived CDR1 and CDR2 are LGHDT and YNNKEL (reference sequence). This CDR3 is 15 amino acids long. CDR3 region: CASSQADRGGYEQYF. In DNA, the CDR3 is TGTGCCAGCAGCCAGGCTGACAGGGGGGGCTACGAGCAGTACTTC.

This clonotype was counted at least ten times. The DNA of the CDR3 is TGTGCCAGCAGTTCACCTTCAGGGAGGGATGATGAAAAACTGTTTTTT. The encoded protein is CASSSPSGRDDEKLFF. The chain combines TRBV28 with TRBJ1-4; possible D gene TRBD1, 5 bases. Between the trimmed V and J ends, which lost 4 bases and 6 bases, there was a span of 18 bases. There are 16 residues in the CDR3. The germline CDR1 and CDR2 sequences are MDHEN and SYDVKM.

This clonotype was picked up many times. The chain recombines TRBV12-3 or TRBV12-4 with TRBJ2-2; 8 bases line up with TRBD1. This CDR3 contains 13 residues. After removal of 6 bases from V and 3 bases from J, the junction contained 0 bases not matched to a gene. The CDR3 DNA reads as TGTGCCAGCAGGACAGGGGACACCGGGGAGCTGTTTTTT. This encodes CASRTGDTGELFF.